This entry concerns a single T cell receptor beta chain. Antigen: not known. Germline CDR1 and CDR2: SQVTM and ANQGSEA. The CDR3 spans 13 residues. This entry belongs to a study of blood T cells in healthy people across ages. Study-level results: More naive CD4+ cells and higher diversity marked long-lived donors relative to aged donors. The diversity estimates, figures obtained from one million T cells, were considered underestimates.

It was with a sample-barcoded 5' primer and a J-beta primer mix that a second PCR of about 6 to 12 cycles was run. Each cDNA was tagged by a template-switch adaptor containing 12 random nucleotides. One entry per CDR3 protein, called by TCRdb with MiXCR from the 5' RACE reads. The sample records roughly 1.5 million distinct CDR3 sequences, 35% to 45% being singletons. The TCR sequence derives from a woman aged 18 to 35 in good health. The specimen sequenced was blood. The chain recombines TRBV29-1 with TRBJ2-1, with D tentatively TRBD2 (5 bases). The end of the DNA aligns better with TRBJ2-7, so the J call may be wrong. The CDR3 is CSVAAAAHNEQYF. In nucleotides, the CDR3 is TGCAGCGTTGCGGCAGCGGCCCACAATGAGCAGTACTTC.